Shown below are 30 T cell receptor beta chains from a single sample sequenced in a study of blood T cell repertoires in COVID-19. The table came from immunoSEQ multiplex PCR; TCRdb's copy has only in-frame clones and leaves some out. Of over 120,000 clones listed, 70% to 80% are singletons. Sequenced material: peripheral blood. These receptor sequences come from a woman between 70 and 85 years old with COVID-19, enrolled during active disease.

The chain recombines TRBV28 with TRBJ1-1, with TRBD1 as a possible D gene (5 bases). The CDR3 length is 15 residues. Germline V gene data show CDR1 as MDHEN and CDR2 as SYDVKM. V dropped 2 bases and J dropped 6 bases, with 16 bases sitting between them. The CDR3 nucleotides are TGTGCCAGCAGTTTACCGGCAGGGATTTCGTCTGAAGCTTTCTTT. This codes for CASSLPAGISSEAFF.

The chain links TRBV2 to TRBJ2-7; tentatively, D is TRBD1 (6 bases). Per the germline V gene, CDR1 is SNHLY and CDR2 is FYNNEI. Trimming took 7 bases from V and 7 from J, leaving 14 bases between them. This CDR3 comprises 12 residues. This CDR3 is CASNRGQGEQYF. The CDR3 coding sequence is TGTGCCAGCAATAGGGGACAAGGAGAGCAGTACTTC.

CDR3 in amino acids: CATRESLNTGELFF. CDR3 DNA sequence: TGTGCCACCAGAGAAAGCCTCAACACCGGGGAGCTGTTTTTT. The chain joins TRBV24-1 to TRBJ2-2; D is undetermined. V lost 7 bases to trimming and J lost 2 bases, with 10 bases between them. Germline values: CDR1 KGHDR, CDR2 SFDVKD. The CDR3 covers 14 residues.

This sequence joins TRBV6-1 and TRBJ1-5; D may be TRBD1 (6 bases). Trimming took 1 base from V and 7 from J, leaving 8 bases between them. This CDR3 spans 13 amino acids. Germline V gene lookup returns CDR1 MNHNS and CDR2 SASEGT. The CDR3 sequence: CASSEDRAQPQHF. DNA for the CDR3: TGTGCCAGCAGTGAAGACAGGGCCCAGCCCCAGCATTTT.

V is TRBV29-1 and J is TRBJ2-7, with 10 bases fitting TRBD2. With 6 bases clipped from V and 7 bases from J, the junction kept 18 bases outside the gene matches. The V gene's germline CDR1 is SQVTM and CDR2 ANQGSEA. This CDR3 region has 16 residues. The CDR3 protein is CSVQGIPSGGVREQYF. Written as DNA, the CDR3 is TGCAGCGTACAGGGGATCCCGAGCGGGGGGGTTCGGGAGCAGTACTTC.

This sequence joins TRBV7-3 and TRBJ2-3; 7 bases match TRBD2. Germline V gene sequence: CDR1 SGHTA, CDR2 FQGTGA. V shed 3 bases, J shed 0 bases, and the junction held 3 bases outside the gene matches. This CDR3 region has 15 residues. The CDR3: CASSLDGGSTDTQYF. The CDR3 DNA follows: TGTGCCAGCAGCTTGGACGGGGGGAGCACAGATACGCAGTATTTT.

Comments on this clone: Other DNA sequences from this sample encode an identical CDR3 as well. This rearrangement joins TRBV6-5 to TRBJ1-1; D is perhaps TRBD1 (5 bases). CDR3 length: 12 residues. Per the germline V gene, CDR1 is MNHEY and CDR2 is SVGAGI. Here the CDR3 reads CVVNRGNTEAFF. The CDR3 DNA reads TGTGTCGTCAATAGGGGGAACACTGAAGCTTTCTTT.

The CDR3, as DNA: TGCAGCGCAGAGAAACAGGGGGCCGCAGATACGCAGTATTTT. Residues: CSAEKQGAADTQYF. This chain joins TRBV29-1 and TRBJ2-3; 9 bases are shared with TRBD1. CDR1 and CDR2 (germline): SQVTM, ANQGSEA. This CDR3 comprises 14 residues. Unmatched junction bases numbered 9, after V lost 7 bases and J lost 4 bases.

The chain recombines TRBV7-2 with TRBJ1-5, with TRBD1 matching 9 bases. The CDR3 has 18 amino acids. The V segment lost 2 bases and the J segment 1 base; nucleotides outside the gene matches: 9. The V gene's germline CDR1 is SGHTA and CDR2 FQGNSA. CDR3 nucleotides: TGTGCCAGCAGCTTATCAAAGAACGGACAGGGGAGCAATCAGCCCCAGCATTTT. This translates into CASSLSKNGQGSNQPQHF.

The J gene is TRBJ2-5, the V gene TRBV5-1; TRBD1 agrees at 10 bases. The germline V gene has CDR1 SGHRS and CDR2 YFSETQ. CDR3 size: 15 residues. V was pared by 4 bases and J by 5 bases, with 8 bases of the junction left unmatched. CDR3 residues: CASSSGQGGGETQYF. The CDR3 DNA reads TGCGCCAGCAGCAGCGGACAGGGGGGAGGCGAGACCCAGTACTTC.

This clone appeared a few times. The chain couples TRBV3-1 (or the pseudogene TRBV3-2) to TRBJ1-3, with D possibly matching TRBD1 (6 bases). The germline V and J ends were trimmed by 4 bases and 3 bases, with 19 bases remaining between them. Germline CDR1 reads LGHDT; CDR2 reads YNNKEL (reference sequence). CDR3 length: 17 residues. This CDR3 reads CASSPTTGGAHGNTIYF. As DNA, the CDR3 is TGTGCCAGCAGCCCGACGACGGGGGGCGCGCATGGAAACACCATATATTTT.

This chain uses TRBV30 with TRBJ2-5; perhaps TRBD2 as D (7 bases). V lost 4 bases, J lost 4 bases, and 19 bases lay in between. CDR1 is GTSNPN and CDR2 is SVGIG in the germline V gene (reference sequence). This CDR3 comprises 15 residues. The CDR3 bases are TGTGCCTGGAAAAGGGCGGGGGCGGTCGCAGAGACCCAGTACTTC. Translating gives CAWKRAGAVAETQYF.

The V gene is TRBV15, the J gene TRBJ2-7; no definite D call. Germline loops: CDR1 LNHNV, CDR2 YYDKDF (reference sequence). The CDR3 covers 16 residues. V lost 1 base to trimming and J lost 5 bases, with 18 bases between them. The CDR3 nucleotides are TGTGCCACCAGCAGAGGAGGTGTCCGTGAATTGGACGAGCAGTACTTC. This codes for CATSRGGVRELDEQYF. Supplemented by reference TRBV15 and TRBJ2-7, the full variable domain reads DAMVIQNPRYQVTQFGKPVTLSCSQTLNHNVMYWYQQKSSQAPKLLFHYYDKDFNNEADTPDNFQSRRPNTSFCFLDIRSPGLGDTAMYLCATSRGGVRELDEQYFGPGTRLTVT.

CDR3: CASRGGGSRRTGELFF. The CDR3 DNA is TGTGCCAGTAGGGGAGGGGGGTCTAGGCGCACCGGGGAGCTGTTTTTT. This rearrangement joins TRBV19 to TRBJ2-2, with D possibly matching TRBD2 (7 bases). The CDR3 length is 16 residues. Germline V gene sequence: CDR1 LNHDA, CDR2 SQIVND (reference sequence). Trimming shortened V by 6 bases and J by 4 bases, and 18 bases separated the two germline ends.

The chain recombines TRBV7-2 with TRBJ2-1; a possible D gene is TRBD2 (6 bases). The germline CDR1 and CDR2 sequences are SGHTA and FQGNSA. The V end was cut by 5 bases, the J end by 5 bases, with 16 bases between. The CDR3 is made up of 15 amino acids. The CDR3 loop is CASSPSGGADNEQFF. The CDR3 DNA follows: TGTGCCAGCAGCCCCAGCGGCGGGGCAGACAATGAGCAGTTCTTC.

This clone has only a few counts. This chain connects TRBV9 to TRBJ2-1, with D possibly matching TRBD2 (7 bases). This CDR3 spans 16 amino acids. Germline CDR1 is SGDLS and CDR2 is YYNGEE. The germline V and J ends were trimmed by 0 bases and 7 bases, with 17 bases remaining between them. This CDR3 reads CASSVGSGGPGNEQFF. CDR3 sequence (DNA): TGTGCCAGCAGCGTAGGCTCGGGGGGCCCAGGGAATGAGCAGTTCTTC.

The rearrangement uses TRBV30 and TRBJ1-5; TRBD1 aligns across 10 bases. Germline CDR1 reads GTSNPN; CDR2 reads SVGIG (reference sequence). V was clipped by 5 bases and J by 4 bases; unmatched bases: 2. The CDR3 is 13 amino acids. CDR3: CAWQGQGNQPQHF. DNA for the CDR3: TGTGCCTGGCAGGGACAGGGGAATCAGCCCCAGCATTTT.

This CDR3 reads CASSPDRGTDTQYF. CDR3 nucleotides: TGTGCCAGCAGCCCGGACAGGGGCACAGATACGCAGTATTTT. The J gene is TRBJ2-3, the V gene TRBV6-5; 8 nucleotides line up with TRBD1. Germline lookup yields CDR1 MNHEY and CDR2 SVGAGI. This CDR3 spans 14 amino acids. V shed 6 bases and J 1 base; nucleotides not matched to a gene: 3.

There are a few counts of this clone. V and J are TRBV7-2 and TRBJ1-2; D is unclear. The CDR3 sequence is 12 residues long. Trimming cost V 4 bases and J 8 bases, with 11 bases left between them. The germline CDR1 and CDR2 sequences are SGHTA and FQGNSA. The DNA for the CDR3 is TGTGCCAGCAGCTGGGAGGGTTACGGCTACACCTTC. It yields the protein CASSWEGYGYTF.

The chain employs TRBV28 and TRBJ1-1, with D perhaps TRBD1 (5 bases). The germline V and J ends were trimmed by 5 bases and 1 base, with 17 bases remaining between them. This CDR3 has 16 residues. The germline V gene has CDR1 MDHEN and CDR2 SYDVKM. CDR3 sequence reads: CASSVGRGGRNTEAFF. As DNA, the CDR3 is TGTGCCAGCAGTGTGGGGCGGGGTGGGCGGAACACTGAAGCTTTCTTT.

This clone was recorded once. The rearrangement links TRBV19 to TRBJ1-6; no definite D call. V lost 9 bases and J 4 bases, leaving 10 bases between the germline ends. Looked up from germline, CDR1 is LNHDA and CDR2 is SQIVND (reference sequence). This CDR3 contains 13 residues. Written as DNA, the CDR3 is TGTGCCAGCACCAGTGTTTATAATTCACCCCTCCACTTT. This translates into CASTSVYNSPLHF.

V is TRBV6-5 and J is TRBJ1-2; tentatively, D is TRBD1 (6 bases). Germline values: CDR1 MNHEY, CDR2 SVGAGI. The CDR3 totals 14 residues. V lost 0 bases and J 3 bases, leaving 8 bases between the germline ends. CDR3 loop: CASSYSAGDYGYTF. CDR3 coding DNA: TGTGCCAGCAGTTACTCGGCAGGGGACTATGGCTACACCTTC.

The V gene is TRBV5-8, the J gene TRBJ2-7, with 8 bases aligning to TRBD1. Trimming at V came to 4 bases and at J to 0 bases, leaving 9 bases not matched to a gene. CDR1 and CDR2 from the germline V gene are SGHTS and YDEGEE. This CDR3 is built from 16 residues. The CDR3 loop reads CASSPVETGASYEQYF. The CDR3 DNA is TGTGCCAGCAGCCCGGTAGAGACAGGGGCCTCCTACGAGCAGTACTTC.

The V and J genes are TRBV23-1 and TRBJ2-3; D unclear. TRBV23-1 is flagged as an ORF with uncertain function. This CDR3 is built from 18 residues. The V end lost 0 bases, the J end lost 4 bases, and 20 bases lay between the germline ends. The CDR3 reads CASSQSEQTTRLPDTQYF. Written as DNA, the CDR3 is TGCGCCAGCAGTCAATCGGAGCAGACCACCCGATTACCAGATACGCAGTATTTT.

The chain couples TRBV19 to TRBJ1-2; no reliable D call. Germline loops: CDR1 LNHDA, CDR2 SQIVND (reference sequence). The V end was cut by 3 bases, the J end by 4 bases, with 18 bases between. The CDR3 sequence is 16 residues long. CDR3 coding DNA: TGTGCCAGTAGTATGTTTCCAGGAAACCTACTCTATGGCTACACCTTC. Amino acids: CASSMFPGNLLYGYTF.

This chain uses TRBV6-1 with TRBJ2-3; 7 nucleotides agree with TRBD2. Germline assignment: CDR1 MNHNS and CDR2 SASEGT. J was trimmed by 8 bases and V by 3 bases; bases with no gene match: 8. This CDR3 comprises 14 residues. The CDR3 DNA follows: TGTGCCAGCAGTGATGGCGGGGGAGACGTTACGCAGTATTTT. This codes for CASSDGGGDVTQYF.

V usage is TRBV9 and J usage is TRBJ2-1, with 9 bases fitting TRBD2. Germline CDR1 SGDLS, CDR2 YYNGEE. V lost 4 bases, J lost 14 bases, and 16 bases stayed unmatched. CDR3 length equals 15 residues. This chain's CDR3 is CASSPRIAGDIQEFF. CDR3 DNA sequence: TGTGCCAGCAGCCCCCGGATAGCGGGGGATATCCAGGAGTTCTTC.

The chain has TRBV27 and TRBJ2-5; the match to TRBD1 covers 7 bases. The CDR3 runs 14 residues. Germline CDR1 and CDR2: MNHEY and SMNVEV (reference sequence). With 5 bases clipped from V and 5 bases from J, the junction kept 8 bases outside the gene matches. In nucleotides, the CDR3 is TGTGCCAGCAGTCAAAATTCGGGACAGGAGACCCAGTACTTC. This translates into CASSQNSGQETQYF.

The V gene is TRBV10-2, the J gene TRBJ1-5; 10 bases align to TRBD1. The length of the CDR3 is 14 residues. Germline V gene data show CDR1 as WSHSY and CDR2 as SAAADI. Unmatched junction bases numbered 1, after V lost 4 bases and J lost 4 bases. In DNA form, the CDR3 reads TGCGCCAGCAGTGGGACAGGGGGAAATCAGCCCCAGCATTTT. It yields the protein CASSGTGGNQPQHF.

This chain uses TRBV30 with TRBJ2-7; D possibly corresponds to TRBD1 (5 bases). Germline assignment: CDR1 GTSNPN and CDR2 SVGIG (reference sequence). The CDR3 is 12 amino acids. Trimming shortened V by 3 bases and J by 5 bases, and 11 bases separated the two germline ends. The CDR3 here is CAWSRERDEQYF. CDR3 sequence (DNA): TGTGCCTGGAGCAGGGAAAGGGACGAGCAGTACTTC.